Listed here are 9 T cell receptor beta chains from one sample, sequenced in a study of Ad26.COV2.S vaccination and SARS-CoV-2 variants. Measured with immunoSEQ multiplex PCR; TCRdb has only the in-frame clones, and not every one. Of 300,000 to 400,000 clones listed, roughly 94% were seen once; the top ten hold 3% to 5%. The sample here was peripheral blood, taken after recovery from COVID-19. The source of these receptors is a human donor who had recovered from COVID-19.

The chain links TRBV6-1 to TRBJ1-6; D call uncertain. The CDR3 extends over 15 amino acids. V was pared by 1 base and J by 7 bases, with 11 bases between. The V gene's germline CDR1 is MNHNS and CDR2 SASEGT. The CDR3 nucleotides read TGTGCCAGCAGTGAAGTGAGTCTTCAAAATTCACCCCTCCACTTT. This encodes CASSEVSLQNSPLHF.

V usage is TRBV7-9 and J usage is TRBJ2-7; a possible D gene is TRBD1 (5 bases). Germline V CDR1 and CDR2: SEHNR, FQNEAQ (reference sequence). V was shortened by 5 bases and J by 3 bases, with 17 bases between the two germline ends. The CDR3 loop spans 15 amino acids. CDR3 amino acids: CASSPPAGSVYEQYF. CDR3 bases: TGTGCCAGCAGCCCCCCGGCAGGGTCCGTCTACGAGCAGTACTTC.

The V and J genes are TRBV7-9 and TRBJ1-4; D is uncertain. The germline V and J ends were trimmed by 10 bases and 5 bases, with 20 bases remaining between them. The CDR3 length is 15 residues. The germline CDR1 and CDR2 sequences are SEHNR and FQNEAQ (reference sequence). The CDR3 DNA reads TGTGCCATCCCCTTCTCCGGGTCTAGGAATGAAAAACTGTTTTTT. Protein sequence: CAIPFSGSRNEKLFF.

This chain joins TRBV27 and TRBJ2-1; 7 bases map to TRBD1. The germline V gene encodes CDR1 MNHEY and CDR2 SMNVEV (reference sequence). V lost 2 bases and J lost 4; bases outside the gene matches: 11. The CDR3 runs 17 residues. This chain's CDR3 is CASSLTGVQATYNEQFF. For the CDR3, the DNA is TGTGCCAGCAGTTTAACAGGGGTTCAGGCGACTTACAATGAGCAGTTCTTC.

The genes are TRBV6-6 and TRBJ1-6; D is possibly TRBD1 (5 bases). This CDR3 comprises 14 residues. The ends were cut back, 1 base at V and 6 bases at J, with 7 bases in the middle. Germline CDR1 is MNHNY and CDR2 is SVGAGI (reference sequence). CDR3 bases: TGTGCCAGCAGTTACTGGAGGGGTAATTCACCCCTCCACTTT. Translation gives CASSYWRGNSPLHF.

The chain uses TRBV10-3 and TRBJ1-2; D not resolved. The V end lost 6 bases, the J end lost 5 bases, and 16 bases lay between the germline ends. This CDR3 is built from 14 residues. Germline V gives CDR1 ENHRY, CDR2 SYGVKD. DNA for the CDR3: TGTGCCATCAGGATTTTTGACGGAGGGTATGGCTACACCTTC. Translating it yields CAIRIFDGGYGYTF.

V usage is TRBV2 and J usage is TRBJ1-2; the match to TRBD1 covers 8 bases. The CDR3 contains 17 residues. The trim removed 6 bases at V and 2 bases at J, leaving 14 bases unmatched. Germline assignment: CDR1 SNHLY and CDR2 FYNNEI. DNA for the CDR3: TGTGCCAGCAGCCCAGGACAGGGAGGGGGGAGCAACTATGGCTACACCTTC. Translated: CASSPGQGGGSNYGYTF.

The gene calls are TRBV2 and TRBJ2-7, with D unresolved. There are 12 residues in the CDR3. Trimming removed 7 bases from V and 2 bases from J, with 9 bases in between. Germline values: CDR1 SNHLY, CDR2 FYNNEI. CDR3 DNA sequence: TGTGCCAGCATTGGGTACCCCTACGAGCAGTACTTC. This codes for CASIGYPYEQYF.

The rearrangement links TRBV10-2 to TRBJ1-4; no firm D call. Trimming took 3 bases from V and 8 from J, leaving 13 bases between them. The germline V gene encodes CDR1 WSHSY and CDR2 SAAADI. The CDR3 covers 14 residues. As DNA, the CDR3 is TGCGCCAGCAGTGATTCTGGGGTTAGGGAAAAACTGTTTTTT. Amino acid sequence: CASSDSGVREKLFF.